This TCR beta chain is drawn from a study of T cell repertoires in cytomegalovirus infection. Study summary: Use of recently identified HLA-C-restricted and well-studied HLA-B-restricted CMV epitopes was part of the study. Through public TCR beta signatures, both CMV infection and matching HLA type were indicated.

A remark on this clonotype: Its matching antigen is unknown.

Each CDR3 protein gets one entry after TCRdb re-called the reads with MiXCR. The sample carries over 45,000 distinct CDR3 sequences, around 18% recorded once. V dropped 2 bases and J dropped 7; count of bases not matched to a gene: 4. CDR3 size: 15 residues. Germline CDR1 reads LGHNA; CDR2 reads YSLEER. Study-level points and caveats: People with CMV and the relevant HLA were identified by cumulative public TCR beta family frequency.

This specimen was CD8+ T cells from cultured PBMCs, taken from culture after CMV antigen stimulation. The rearrangement links TRBV4-3 to TRBJ2-1; 11 positions match TRBD2. The source of this sequence is a human donor in good health (CMV status not recorded). Some clones in this sample may be carry-over from other donors' samples. CDR3: CASSQNSGRGNEQFF. CDR3 DNA sequence: TGCGCCAGCAGCCAAAATAGCGGGAGGGGGAATGAGCAGTTCTTC.